This entry lists 24 T cell receptor beta chains sequenced from one sample in a study of Tregs in tolerant kidney transplant recipients. Profiled with immunoSEQ multiplex PCR; TCRdb holds only in-frame clones, not every one. Found here are approximately 100,000 clones, approximately 94% of them singletons; the top ten hold approximately 0.5%. The sequenced sample was CD4+ T cells from blood, obtained before the transplant. The receptor set was obtained from a human donor who received a combined kidney and bone marrow transplant.

Here the CDR3 reads CASSPPGQSTDTQYF. For the CDR3, the DNA is TGTGCCAGCTCACCACCGGGGCAGAGCACAGATACGCAGTATTTT. The chain is built from TRBV18 and TRBJ2-3; the D gene is possibly TRBD1 (5 bases). V lost 0 bases, J lost 0 bases, and 7 bases lay in between. The CDR3 runs to 15 residues. Per the germline V gene, CDR1 is KGHSH and CDR2 is LQKENI.

The chain recombines TRBV18 with TRBJ1-4, with TRBD1 matching 7 bases. The V and J ends lost 5 bases and 4 bases, in that order; junction bases with no gene match: 1. CDR3 length equals 13 residues. CDR1 is KGHSH and CDR2 is LQKENI in the germline V gene. This CDR3 reads CASSRDSNEKLFF. CDR3 coding DNA: TGTGCCAGCTCAAGGGACAGTAATGAAAAACTGTTTTTT.

V usage is TRBV5-1 and J usage is TRBJ2-5; TRBD2 aligns across 12 bases. The trim removed 0 bases at V and 6 bases at J, leaving 6 bases unmatched. Germline assignment: CDR1 SGHRS and CDR2 YFSETQ. The CDR3 totals 16 residues. The CDR3 DNA reads TGCGCCAGCAGCTTGGCGACTAGCGGGGGTGGGAAGACCCAGTACTTC. It specifies CASSLATSGGGKTQYF.

Concerning this clone: An end of the junction differs from the germline gene, which may be a read error. The chain recombines TRBV5-5 with TRBJ2-1; possibly TRBD2 for D (6 bases). CDR3 length: 11 residues. CDR1 is SGHKS and CDR2 is YYEKEE in the germline V gene (reference sequence). This CDR3 is CASSLASTSIF. The CDR3 nucleotides read TGTGCCAGCAGCTTGGCCTCTACTAGCATCTTC.

The chain links TRBV5-1 to TRBJ1-1; a possible D gene is TRBD1 (6 bases). Germline V CDR1 and CDR2: SGHRS, YFSETQ. CDR3 length: 13 residues. Deletions cut 0 bases from V and 7 bases from J, with 10 bases between. The CDR3 sequence is CASSLAGGNEAFF. In nucleotides, the CDR3 is TGCGCCAGCAGCTTGGCGGGGGGCAATGAAGCTTTCTTT.

The chain carries TRBV5-8 and TRBJ2-7; D gene ambiguous. Per germline, CDR1 SGHTS and CDR2 YDEGEE. Trimming took 8 bases from V and 0 from J, leaving 6 bases between them. This CDR3 comprises 11 residues. The DNA of the CDR3 is TGTGCCAGTTTTCGCTCCTACGAGCAGTACTTC. Its translation: CASFRSYEQYF.

This chain connects TRBV5-4 to TRBJ2-5; no firm D call. The last part of the DNA fits TRBJ2-7 better; the J call may be wrong. Per the germline V gene, CDR1 is SGHNT and CDR2 is YYREEE (reference sequence). The CDR3 contains 11 residues. The CDR3: CASSSTYEQYF. Written as DNA, the CDR3 is TGTGCCAGCAGCTCTACCTACGAGCAGTACTTC.

This chain joins TRBV18 and TRBJ2-5, with 9 positions matching TRBD2. J lost 3 bases, V lost 2 bases, and 7 bases had no gene match. The CDR3 has 16 amino acids. Per germline, CDR1 KGHSH and CDR2 LQKENI. Here the CDR3 reads CASSPSPAGGKETQYF. Written as DNA, the CDR3 is TGTGCCAGCTCACCATCCCCAGCGGGGGGAAAAGAGACCCAGTACTTC. Full variable domain (missing parts from reference TRBV18 and TRBJ2-5): NAGVMQNPRHLVRRRGQEARLRCSPMKGHSHVYWYRQLPEEGLKFMVYLQKENIIDESGMPKERFSAEFPKEGPSILRIQQVVRGDSAAYFCASSPSPAGGKETQYFGPGTRLLVL.

This clone was counted once. The chain is built from TRBV18 and TRBJ2-3; no clear D gene. The CDR3 is 12 residues long. The V end was cut by 3 bases, the J end by 4 bases, with 5 bases between. Looked up from germline, CDR1 is KGHSH and CDR2 is LQKENI. The CDR3 nucleotides are TGTGCCAGCTCACCTGACTCAGATACGCAGTATTTT. Translated: CASSPDSDTQYF.

The chain combines TRBV6-1 with TRBJ2-7; 8 nucleotides match TRBD2. CDR3 length equals 14 residues. Germline CDR1 MNHNS, CDR2 SASEGT. The V segment lost 6 bases and the J segment 3 bases; nucleotides outside the gene matches: 7. CDR3 amino acids: CASSKGTSGYEQYF. CDR3 in DNA: TGTGCCAGCAGCAAGGGGACTAGTGGCTACGAGCAGTACTTC.

The chain links TRBV7-8 to TRBJ1-5; tentative D call: TRBD1 (6 bases). Trimming stripped 5 bases from V and 4 bases from J, with 9 bases between. The CDR3 is 13 residues long. Per germline, CDR1 SGHVS and CDR2 FQNEAQ. CDR3 coding DNA: TGTGCCAGCAGCAGGGACACAAATCAGCCCCAGCATTTT. Its translation is CASSRDTNQPQHF.

The J gene is TRBJ2-3, the V gene TRBV19; 10 bases line up with TRBD1. The CDR3 consists of 14 residues. Per germline, CDR1 LNHDA and CDR2 SQIVND (reference sequence). Germline trimming cut 6 bases from V and 7 bases from J; bases unmatched to any gene: 7. The CDR3 sequence: CASSPGQGRNTQYF. CDR3 DNA sequence: TGTGCCAGTAGCCCGGGACAGGGGAGGAATACGCAGTATTTT.

The chain combines TRBV5-4 with TRBJ2-5; TRBD2 matches at 7 bases. With 4 bases clipped from V and 0 bases from J, the junction kept 18 bases outside the gene matches. CDR1 and CDR2 from the germline V gene are SGHNT and YYREEE (reference sequence). The CDR3 length is 19 residues. CDR3: CASSNRYDPAGMYQETQYF. DNA for the CDR3: TGTGCCAGCAGCAATAGGTACGATCCAGCGGGGATGTACCAAGAGACCCAGTACTTC.

This clone was seen a single time. Sequence at one end of the junction differs from germline and may be a read error. At the DNA level, this CDR3 is encoded by other sequences in the same sample as well. The rearrangement uses TRBV2 and TRBJ1-6; 7 positions match TRBD1. Germline V gene lookup returns CDR1 SNHLY and CDR2 FYNNEI. The CDR3 extends over 16 amino acids. The CDR3 sequence: CASTLRQGPYNSPLHF. CDR3 coding DNA: TGTGCCAGCACCCTCCGACAGGGCCCCTATAATTCCCCCCTCCACTTT.

V usage is TRBV9 and J usage is TRBJ2-7, with D maybe TRBD1 (6 bases). Trimming took 0 bases from V and 3 from J, leaving 13 bases between them. The CDR3 sequence is 15 residues long. Germline CDR1 reads SGDLS; CDR2 reads YYNGEE. The CDR3 spells CASSVVSRTVYEQYF. CDR3 sequence (DNA): TGTGCCAGCAGCGTAGTATCCCGGACAGTCTACGAGCAGTACTTC.

The J gene is TRBJ2-5, the V gene TRBV11-3, with D maybe TRBD1 (5 bases). Germline V gene lookup returns CDR1 SGHNT and CDR2 YENEEA. The CDR3 loop spans 13 amino acids. The ends were cut back, 4 bases at V and 5 bases at J, with 11 bases in the middle. CDR3 amino acids: CASSSVNRETQYF. The CDR3 DNA is TGTGCCAGCAGCTCGGTAAACAGGGAGACCCAGTACTTC.

This clone has only a few counts. This chain joins TRBV5-1 and TRBJ2-3; 9 positions agree with TRBD2. The ends lost 0 bases at V and 5 bases at J; junction bases unmatched: 7. The CDR3 runs to 16 residues. Germline loops: CDR1 SGHRS, CDR2 YFSETQ. The CDR3 spells CASSLEVAGARDTQYF. The CDR3 nucleotides read TGCGCCAGCAGCTTGGAGGTAGCGGGAGCTAGAGATACGCAGTATTTT.

The chain links TRBV28 to TRBJ2-7; no reliable D call. Germline V gene data show CDR1 as MDHEN and CDR2 as SYDVKM. The CDR3 has 13 amino acids. The V gene lost 3 bases and the J gene lost 0 bases, with 6 bases spanning the gap. The CDR3 DNA is TGTGCCAGCAGTTTCGCAGTCTCCTACGAGCAGTACTTC. Translation gives CASSFAVSYEQYF.

This chain joins TRBV19 and TRBJ2-2, with 9 bases lining up with TRBD1. The CDR3 has 14 amino acids. Germline V gene lookup returns CDR1 LNHDA and CDR2 SQIVND (reference sequence). The ends lost 6 bases at V and 7 bases at J; junction bases unmatched: 6. For the CDR3, the DNA is TGTGCCAGTAGCCAACAGGGGGCGATCGGGGAGCTGTTTTTT. This gives the protein CASSQQGAIGELFF.

The gene calls are TRBV7-3 and TRBJ2-3, with 7 bases matching TRBD1. Trimming took 3 bases from V and 0 from J; bases not matched to a gene: 3. The CDR3 length is 15 residues. Germline CDR1 and CDR2: SGHTA and FQGTGA. The CDR3 spells CASSFRGSSTDTQYF. For the CDR3, the DNA is TGTGCCAGCAGCTTCAGGGGGTCTAGCACAGATACGCAGTATTTT.

Worth noting for this clone: Distinct nucleotide sequences in the sample also encode this CDR3. This chain's CDR3 is CASSIGQGNNSPLHF. The DNA for the CDR3 is TGTGCCAGTAGTATTGGACAGGGGAATAATTCACCCCTCCACTTT. The rearrangement uses TRBV19 and TRBJ1-6; TRBD1 agrees at 9 bases. This CDR3 region has 15 residues. V lost 3 bases to trimming and J lost 5 bases; unmatched junction nucleotides: 2. Germline lookup yields CDR1 LNHDA and CDR2 SQIVND (reference sequence).

This clone appeared a single time. V gene TRBV5-1 combines with J gene TRBJ2-3, with 9 bases aligning to TRBD2. Trimming at V came to 6 bases and at J to 2 bases, leaving 22 bases not matched to a gene. CDR1 and CDR2 (germline): SGHRS, YFSETQ. The CDR3 covers 20 residues. The CDR3 here is CASTYLFSGGATRFTDTQYF. The CDR3 DNA follows: TGCGCCAGCACATATTTATTTAGCGGGGGCGCCACGAGATTCACAGATACGCAGTATTTT.

This chain joins TRBV5-1 and TRBJ1-2, with D hard to call. V lost 0 bases and J 5 bases, leaving 14 bases between the germline ends. Germline CDR1 and CDR2: SGHRS and YFSETQ. The CDR3 is 15 residues long. CDR3 DNA sequence: TGCGCCAGCAGCTTGGAGGGAGGGTCGAGGTATGGCTACACCTTC. Amino acid sequence: CASSLEGGSRYGYTF.

This chain uses TRBV4-2 with TRBJ2-7; weak D call: TRBD1 (6 bases). This CDR3 is built from 15 residues. Germline-derived CDR1 and CDR2 are LGHNA and YNFKEQ. The V end lost 3 bases, the J end lost 6 bases, and 18 bases lay between the germline ends. This chain's CDR3 is CASSHLHPTGSEQYF. The CDR3 DNA reads as TGTGCCAGCAGCCATCTCCACCCTACAGGGTCCGAGCAGTACTTC.